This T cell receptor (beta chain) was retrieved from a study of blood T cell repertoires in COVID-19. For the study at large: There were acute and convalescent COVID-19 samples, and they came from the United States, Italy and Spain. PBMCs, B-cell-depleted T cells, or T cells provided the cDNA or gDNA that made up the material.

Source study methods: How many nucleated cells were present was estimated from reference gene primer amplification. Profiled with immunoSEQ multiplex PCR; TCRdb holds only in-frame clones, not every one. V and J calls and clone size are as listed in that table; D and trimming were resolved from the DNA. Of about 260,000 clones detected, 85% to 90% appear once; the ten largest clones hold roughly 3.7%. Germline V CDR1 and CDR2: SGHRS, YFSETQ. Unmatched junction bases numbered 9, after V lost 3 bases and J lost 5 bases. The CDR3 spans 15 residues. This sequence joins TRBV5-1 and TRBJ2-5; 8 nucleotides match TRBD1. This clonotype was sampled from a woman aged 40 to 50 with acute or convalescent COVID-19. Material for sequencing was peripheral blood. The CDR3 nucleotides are TGCGCCAGCAGCTCGCAACAGGGGGTGGCGGAGACCCAGTACTTC. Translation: CASSSQQGVAETQYF.